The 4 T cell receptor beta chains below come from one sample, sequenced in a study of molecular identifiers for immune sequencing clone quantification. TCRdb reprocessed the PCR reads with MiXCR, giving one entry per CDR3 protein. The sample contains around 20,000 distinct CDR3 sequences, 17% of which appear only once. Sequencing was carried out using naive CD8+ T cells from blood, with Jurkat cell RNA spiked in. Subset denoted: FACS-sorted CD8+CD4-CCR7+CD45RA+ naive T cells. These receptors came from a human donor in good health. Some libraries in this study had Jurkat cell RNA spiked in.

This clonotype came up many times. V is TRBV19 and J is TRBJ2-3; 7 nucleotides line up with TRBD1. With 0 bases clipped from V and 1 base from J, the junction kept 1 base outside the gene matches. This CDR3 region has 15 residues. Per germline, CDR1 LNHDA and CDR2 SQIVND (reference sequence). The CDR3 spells CASSIDGQGTDTQYF. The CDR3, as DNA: TGTGCCAGTAGTATAGATGGACAGGGCACAGATACGCAGTATTTT. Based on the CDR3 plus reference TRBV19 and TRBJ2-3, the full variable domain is DGGITQSPKYLFRKEGQNVTLSCEQNLNHDAMYWYRQDPGQGLRLIYYSQIVNDFQKGDIAEGYSVSREKKESFPLTVTSAQKNPTAFYLCASSIDGQGTDTQYFGPGTRLTVL.

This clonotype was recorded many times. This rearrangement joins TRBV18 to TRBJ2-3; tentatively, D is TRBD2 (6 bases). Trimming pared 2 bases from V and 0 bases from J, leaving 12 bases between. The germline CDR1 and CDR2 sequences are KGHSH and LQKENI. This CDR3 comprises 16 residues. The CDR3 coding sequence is TGTGCCAGCTCACCATGGGGGGAGGAAAGCACAGATACGCAGTATTTT. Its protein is CASSPWGEESTDTQYF.

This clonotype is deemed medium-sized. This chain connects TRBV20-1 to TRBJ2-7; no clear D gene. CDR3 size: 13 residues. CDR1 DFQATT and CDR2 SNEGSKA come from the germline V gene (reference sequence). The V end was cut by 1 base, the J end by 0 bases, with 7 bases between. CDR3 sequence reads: CSARVDPSYEQYF. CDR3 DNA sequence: TGCAGTGCTAGAGTTGACCCCTCCTACGAGCAGTACTTC.

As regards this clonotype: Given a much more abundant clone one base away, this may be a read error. The DNA for the CDR3 is TGCGCCAGCAGTACAGGCCGGACTCCCGACGAGGATACGCAGTATTTT. Its translation is CASSTGRTPDEDTQYF. The chain uses TRBV23-1 and TRBJ2-3; D is tentatively TRBD1 or TRBD2 (5 bases each). TRBV23-1 carries the ORF label, with uncertain function. The CDR3 spans 16 residues. Trimming removed 5 bases from V and 6 bases from J, with 21 bases in between.